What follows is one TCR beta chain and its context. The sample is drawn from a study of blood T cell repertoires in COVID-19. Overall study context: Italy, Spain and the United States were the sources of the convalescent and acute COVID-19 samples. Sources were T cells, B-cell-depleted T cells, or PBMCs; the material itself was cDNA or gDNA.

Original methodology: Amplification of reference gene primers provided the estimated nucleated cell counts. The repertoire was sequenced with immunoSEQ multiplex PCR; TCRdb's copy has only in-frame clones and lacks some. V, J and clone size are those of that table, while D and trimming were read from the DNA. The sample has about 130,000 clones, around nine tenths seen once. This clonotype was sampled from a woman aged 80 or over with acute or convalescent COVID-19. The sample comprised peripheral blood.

This chain's CDR3 is CASSLAAGDRGRETQYF. The DNA for the CDR3 is TGCGCCAGCAGCTTGGCCGCCGGGGACAGGGGGCGAGAGACCCAGTACTTC. The rearrangement links TRBV5-1 to TRBJ2-5; TRBD1 agrees at 12 bases. This CDR3 spans 17 amino acids. Germline V gives CDR1 SGHRS, CDR2 YFSETQ. The V segment lost 0 bases and the J segment 4 bases; nucleotides outside the gene matches: 7.